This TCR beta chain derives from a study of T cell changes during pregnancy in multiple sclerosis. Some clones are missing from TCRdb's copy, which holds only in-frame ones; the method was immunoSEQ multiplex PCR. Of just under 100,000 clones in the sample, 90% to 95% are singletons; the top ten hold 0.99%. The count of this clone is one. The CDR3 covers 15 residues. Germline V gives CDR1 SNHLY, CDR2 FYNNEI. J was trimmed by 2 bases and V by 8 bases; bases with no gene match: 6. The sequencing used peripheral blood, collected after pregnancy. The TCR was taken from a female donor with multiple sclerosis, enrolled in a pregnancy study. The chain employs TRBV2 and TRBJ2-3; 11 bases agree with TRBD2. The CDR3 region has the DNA TGTGCCAGCCAGACTAGCGGGGCCCTCACAGATACGCAGTATTTT. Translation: CASQTSGALTDTQYF. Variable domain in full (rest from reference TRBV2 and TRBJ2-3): EPEVTQTPSHQVTQMGQEVILRCVPISNHLYFYWYRQILGQKVEFLVSFYNNEISEKSEIFDDQFSVERPDGSNFTLKIRSTKLEDSAMYFCASQTSGALTDTQYFGPGTRLTVL.